These 30 T cell receptor beta chains were all obtained from the same sample, sequenced in a study of CD8 T cells in Susac syndrome. Random hexamers primed reverse transcription of about 0.5 to 1 ug RNA. TCRdb reprocessed the immunoSEQ multiplex PCR reads via MiXCR and lists one record per CDR3 protein. Here the sample spans around 130,000 distinct CDR3 sequences, 90% to 95% being singletons. Sequencing used CD8+ T cells from PBMCs. These receptors originate from a human donor with multiple sclerosis.

The J gene is TRBJ1-6, the V gene TRBV19; a possible D gene is TRBD1 (5 bases). The CDR3 loop spans 13 amino acids. The germline V gene has CDR1 LNHDA and CDR2 SQIVND (reference sequence). The germline V and J ends were trimmed by 10 bases and 10 bases, with 17 bases remaining between them. The CDR3 region has the DNA TGTGCCACCTCCGCAGGGTGGGCCTCACCCCTCCACTTT. This sequence encodes CATSAGWASPLHF.

The J gene is TRBJ1-4, the V gene TRBV19; D remains unclear. The CDR3 length is 12 residues. The germline gives CDR1 LNHDA, CDR2 SQIVND (reference sequence). Trimming left V 6 bases short and J 7 bases short, with 9 bases between. For the CDR3, the DNA is TGTGCCAGTAGGATGGGATTTGAAAAACTGTTTTTT. As protein: CASRMGFEKLFF.

The chain uses TRBV4-1 and TRBJ2-3; D is undetermined. Trimming took off 5 bases at V and 5 bases at J, with 5 bases between the two ends. Germline V gene sequence: CDR1 MGHRA, CDR2 YSYEKL. This CDR3 spans 11 amino acids. The CDR3 is CASSSLDTQYF. The CDR3 DNA follows: TGCGCCAGCAGCTCTCTAGATACGCAGTATTTT.

This sequence joins TRBV7-8 and TRBJ2-3; weak D call: TRBD2 (6 bases). CDR3 length: 17 amino acids. The germline V gene encodes CDR1 SGHVS and CDR2 FQNEAQ. Trimming left V 0 bases short and J 2 bases short, with 15 bases between. CDR3 in DNA: TGTGCCAGCAGCTTAGCGCGGGGAAGGGGTCCCACAGATACGCAGTATTTT. Translated, it gives CASSLARGRGPTDTQYF.

V and J are TRBV27 and TRBJ2-7; D is perhaps TRBD2 (5 bases). Germline values: CDR1 MNHEY, CDR2 SMNVEV (reference sequence). The CDR3 length is 15 residues. Trimming pared 4 bases from V and 5 bases from J, leaving 18 bases between. The CDR3 bases are TGTGCCAGCAGTTGGAGCGTGGGAGCCCCCCACGAGCAGTACTTC. It codes for CASSWSVGAPHEQYF.

This chain links TRBV11-2 with TRBJ2-3; 10 nucleotides align to TRBD1. This CDR3 is 14 amino acids long. The germline CDR1 and CDR2 sequences are SGHAT and FQNNGV. Trimming took 3 bases from V and 6 from J; bases not matched to a gene: 3. The CDR3 sequence is CASSLTGGVDTQYF. As DNA, the CDR3 is TGTGCCAGCAGCTTGACAGGGGGCGTGGATACGCAGTATTTT.

The CDR3 DNA follows: TGTGCCAGCAGCCAAGTCCTAGCGGGAGATGAGACCCAGTACTTC. It translates to CASSQVLAGDETQYF. The chain uses TRBV3-1 and TRBJ2-5; 10 nucleotides line up with TRBD2. The V gene's germline CDR1 is LGHDT and CDR2 YNNKEL (reference sequence). The CDR3 loop spans 15 amino acids. V gave up 1 base and J gave up 5 bases; unmatched junction bases: 4.

The CDR3 bases are TGTGCCAGCAGTTTCGGGCCCGGGGTTCACGAGCAGTACTTC. This codes for CASSFGPGVHEQYF. The chain employs TRBV27 and TRBJ2-7, with a weak D call TRBD2 (5 bases). The germline V and J ends were trimmed by 3 bases and 5 bases, with 14 bases remaining between them. CDR3 length equals 14 residues. CDR1 is MNHEY, CDR2 SMNVEV, per germline (reference sequence).

The V call is TRBV27, the J call TRBJ2-7, with D hard to call. This CDR3 contains 13 residues. V was clipped by 1 base and J by 5 bases, with 9 bases between them. Germline values: CDR1 MNHEY, CDR2 SMNVEV (reference sequence). The CDR3 sequence is CASSLFAANEQYF. The CDR3 DNA is TGTGCCAGCAGTTTATTTGCAGCGAACGAGCAGTACTTC.

This chain links TRBV7-2 with TRBJ1-1; TRBD1 agrees at 9 bases. J lost 2 bases, V lost 3 bases, and 10 bases had no gene match. Germline V gene lookup returns CDR1 SGHTA and CDR2 FQGNSA. There are 17 residues in the CDR3. The CDR3 spells CASSFSRTGALNTEAFF. Here the CDR3 DNA reads TGTGCCAGCAGCTTTAGCAGGACAGGGGCCCTCAACACTGAAGCTTTCTTT. The variable domain in full, completed from reference TRBV7-2 and TRBJ1-1, reads GAGVSQSPSNKVTEKGKDVELRCDPISGHTALYWYRQSLGQGLEFLIYFQGNSAPDKSGLPSDRFSAERTGGSVSTLTIQRTQQEDSAVYLCASSFSRTGALNTEAFFGQGTRLTVV.

The chain uses TRBV15 and TRBJ2-1; 10 bases line up with TRBD2. Germline CDR1 and CDR2: LNHNV and YYDKDF (reference sequence). This CDR3 comprises 15 residues. The V gene end was trimmed by 5 bases and the J gene end by 6 bases; junction bases not matched to a gene: 7. The CDR3 nucleotides are TGTGCCACCAGCGCTAGCGGGAGTCCGGGCAATGAGCAGTTCTTC. It is translated as CATSASGSPGNEQFF.

This clonotype was seen just once. The chain couples TRBV20-1 to TRBJ2-7, with TRBD1 matching 7 bases. V was clipped by 6 bases and J by 0 bases; unmatched bases: 5. CDR3 length: 13 amino acids. Germline CDR1 DFQATT, CDR2 SNEGSKA (reference sequence). Written as DNA, the CDR3 is TGCAGTGCACTGACAGGGAGCTCCTACGAGCAGTACTTC. It codes for CSALTGSSYEQYF.

The rearrangement joins TRBV7-9 to TRBJ2-1; the D gene is possibly TRBD2 (5 bases). Germline V CDR1 and CDR2: SEHNR, FQNEAQ (reference sequence). V dropped 5 bases and J dropped 8 bases, with 19 bases sitting between them. There are 15 residues in the CDR3. The CDR3 coding sequence is TGTGCCAGCAGCCATTGGGCTAGCCTTGAGGATGAGCAGTTCTTC. It is translated as CASSHWASLEDEQFF. The full variable domain, in which reference TRBV7-9 and TRBJ2-1 provide the parts outside the CDR3, is DTGVSQNPRHKITKRGQNVTFRCDPISEHNRLYWYRQTLGQGPEFLTYFQNEAQLEKSRLLSDRFSAERPKGSFSTLEIQRTEQGDSAMYLCASSHWASLEDEQFFGPGTRLTVL.

The chain employs TRBV4-2 and TRBJ2-7; TRBD1 matches 7 bases. Germline values: CDR1 LGHNA, CDR2 YNFKEQ. Losses at the gene ends were 0 bases for V and 3 bases for J; bases not matched to a gene: 8. The CDR3 totals 16 residues. CDR3 region: CASSQETGPSSYEQYF. Written as DNA, the CDR3 is TGTGCCAGCAGCCAAGAGACAGGGCCCTCTAGCTACGAGCAGTACTTC.

The V gene is TRBV6-2 or TRBV6-3, the J gene TRBJ2-7; TRBD1 matches at 9 bases. The V gene end was trimmed by 4 bases and the J gene end by 7 bases; junction bases not matched to a gene: 11. The CDR3 sequence is 15 residues long. Germline values: CDR1 MNHEY, CDR2 SVGEGT. CDR3 in amino acids: CASSLVDRGNREQYF. The CDR3 coding sequence is TGTGCCAGCAGTTTGGTCGACAGGGGGAATCGGGAGCAGTACTTC.

The chain has TRBV4-3 and TRBJ1-3; no clear D. Germline V gene sequence: CDR1 LGHNA, CDR2 YSLEER. The CDR3 contains 16 residues. V gave up 0 bases and J gave up 4 bases, with 13 bases separating them. The CDR3 DNA reads TGCGCCAGCAGCCAAGACTCCGTAGGGTCAGGAAACACCATATATTTT. Protein sequence: CASSQDSVGSGNTIYF.

The rearrangement joins TRBV12-5 to TRBJ1-1; D remains unclear. Between the trimmed V and J ends, which lost 7 bases and 2 bases, there was a span of 8 bases. This CDR3 spans 12 amino acids. Germline V gene sequence: CDR1 LGHNT, CDR2 FRNRAP. This CDR3 reads CASAASNTEAFF. DNA for the CDR3: TGTGCTAGTGCCGCTAGTAACACTGAAGCTTTCTTT. Using reference TRBV12-5 and TRBJ1-1 for the parts outside the CDR3, the full variable domain is DARVTQTPRHKVTEMGQEVTMRCQPILGHNTVFWYRQTMMQGLELLAYFRNRAPLDDSGMPKDRFSAEMPDATLATLKIQPSEPRDSAVYFCASAASNTEAFFGQGTRLTVV.

This sequence joins TRBV4-3 and TRBJ2-2; 7 nucleotides line up with TRBD1. The V and J ends lost 5 bases and 2 bases, in that order; junction bases with no gene match: 14. This CDR3 is built from 18 residues. CDR1 and CDR2 (germline): LGHNA, YSLEER. The CDR3 is CASSALLPGTVNTGELFF. CDR3 coding DNA: TGCGCCAGCAGCGCACTTTTACCGGGGACAGTCAACACCGGGGAGCTGTTTTTT.

This rearrangement joins TRBV18 to TRBJ2-1; D perhaps matches TRBD1 (5 bases). The CDR3 totals 12 residues. Trimming shortened V by 6 bases and J by 3 bases, and 6 bases separated the two germline ends. The V gene's germline CDR1 is KGHSH and CDR2 LQKENI. CDR3 in amino acids: CASSDSYNEQFF. CDR3 sequence (DNA): TGTGCCAGCTCTGACAGCTACAATGAGCAGTTCTTC.

The gene calls are TRBV19 and TRBJ2-7; perhaps TRBD2 as D (6 bases). Per germline, CDR1 LNHDA and CDR2 SQIVND (reference sequence). There are 13 residues in the CDR3. Trimming took 11 bases from V and 0 from J, leaving 14 bases between them. In DNA, the CDR3 is TGTGCCTGTGCCGGGGGAAACTCCTACGAGCAGTACTTC. Translated: CACAGGNSYEQYF.

V is TRBV27 and J is TRBJ1-1; 7 bases line up with TRBD1. After removal of 8 bases from V and 1 base from J, the junction contained 7 bases not matched to a gene. The CDR3 is 14 residues long. CDR1 and CDR2 (germline): MNHEY, SMNVEV (reference sequence). This CDR3 is CASAWTGGNTEAFF. CDR3 in DNA: TGTGCCAGCGCATGGACAGGAGGGAACACTGAAGCTTTCTTT.

This rearrangement joins TRBV23-1 to TRBJ2-5; 12 nucleotides line up with TRBD2. TRBV23-1 is recorded as an ORF, its role being uncertain. The CDR3 is 18 amino acids. The ends lost 0 bases at V and 7 bases at J; junction bases unmatched: 12. The CDR3 DNA reads TGCGCCAGCAGTCAATCGTGGCTAGCGGGGGGGATCGGATGGACCCAGTACTTC. Translated, it gives CASSQSWLAGGIGWTQYF.

The rearrangement uses TRBV6-1 and TRBJ2-7; D is possibly TRBD2 (6 bases). CDR3 length: 14 residues. Per the germline V gene, CDR1 is MNHNS and CDR2 is SASEGT. Trimming stripped 3 bases from V and 4 bases from J, with 13 bases between. The CDR3 region has the DNA TGTGCCAGCAGTGAGGCGGGGTTCGGTTACGAGCAGTACTTC. Translated: CASSEAGFGYEQYF.

The CDR3 loop reads CASTDRQGQGYTF. The DNA for the CDR3 is TGTGCCAGCACCGACAGACAGGGGCAGGGCTACACCTTC. V is TRBV12-3 or TRBV12-4 and J is TRBJ1-2, with TRBD1 matching over 8 bases. Trimming took 7 bases from V and 8 from J; bases not matched to a gene: 9. The CDR3 contains 13 residues.

The chain recombines TRBV3-1 with TRBJ2-2, with D perhaps assigned TRBD1 or TRBD2 (5 bases each). V gave up 0 bases and J gave up 8 bases, with 25 bases separating them. From germline, CDR1 is LGHDT and CDR2 YNNKEL (reference sequence). The CDR3 runs to 19 residues. The CDR3 coding sequence is TGTGCCAGCAGCCAAGATCCCCCACGACAGAATGAAAGGAGGGGGGAGCTGTTTTTT. The encoded protein is CASSQDPPRQNERRGELFF.

The chain joins TRBV11-2 to TRBJ2-4; D is uncertain. CDR1 and CDR2 from the germline V gene are SGHAT and FQNNGV. The CDR3 runs to 15 residues. The V gene lost 0 bases and the J gene lost 9 bases, with 15 bases spanning the gap. The CDR3 DNA reads TGTGCCAGCAGCTTAGACTTTGACTTAGGCGGCATTCAGTACTTC. Translated: CASSLDFDLGGIQYF.

V usage is TRBV5-1 and J usage is TRBJ2-5; D call uncertain. The CDR3 covers 14 residues. Germline V gene sequence: CDR1 SGHRS, CDR2 YFSETQ. The germline V and J ends were trimmed by 1 base and 9 bases, with 16 bases remaining between them. In DNA form, the CDR3 reads TGCGCCAGCAGCTTGCGGGCAGCCGTCCAGGCCCAGTACTTC. Protein: CASSLRAAVQAQYF.

This chain uses TRBV30 with TRBJ1-2, with D maybe TRBD1 (5 bases). Germline assignment: CDR1 GTSNPN and CDR2 SVGIG (reference sequence). The CDR3 loop spans 10 amino acids. Trimming stripped 7 bases from V and 3 bases from J, with 6 bases between. The CDR3 loop is CAFRDYGYTF. DNA of the CDR3: TGTGCCTTCAGGGACTATGGCTACACCTTC.

The rearrangement joins TRBV7-2 to TRBJ2-2; TRBD2 is a possible D gene (5 bases). The CDR3 consists of 16 residues. Looked up from germline, CDR1 is SGHTA and CDR2 is FQGNSA. V was pared by 6 bases and J by 0 bases, with 14 bases between. As DNA, the CDR3 is TGTGCCAGCAGACTCCTAGCTGTCGCGAACACCGGGGAGCTGTTTTTT. Its translation is CASRLLAVANTGELFF.

The chain has TRBV27 and TRBJ2-1, with D tentatively TRBD1 (5 bases). Trimming took 3 bases from V and 7 from J, leaving 16 bases between them. The germline gives CDR1 MNHEY, CDR2 SMNVEV (reference sequence). The CDR3 is 15 amino acids. CDR3 amino acids: CASSLATDPLNEQFF. The CDR3 DNA reads as TGTGCCAGCAGTTTGGCGACAGACCCATTAAATGAGCAGTTCTTC.